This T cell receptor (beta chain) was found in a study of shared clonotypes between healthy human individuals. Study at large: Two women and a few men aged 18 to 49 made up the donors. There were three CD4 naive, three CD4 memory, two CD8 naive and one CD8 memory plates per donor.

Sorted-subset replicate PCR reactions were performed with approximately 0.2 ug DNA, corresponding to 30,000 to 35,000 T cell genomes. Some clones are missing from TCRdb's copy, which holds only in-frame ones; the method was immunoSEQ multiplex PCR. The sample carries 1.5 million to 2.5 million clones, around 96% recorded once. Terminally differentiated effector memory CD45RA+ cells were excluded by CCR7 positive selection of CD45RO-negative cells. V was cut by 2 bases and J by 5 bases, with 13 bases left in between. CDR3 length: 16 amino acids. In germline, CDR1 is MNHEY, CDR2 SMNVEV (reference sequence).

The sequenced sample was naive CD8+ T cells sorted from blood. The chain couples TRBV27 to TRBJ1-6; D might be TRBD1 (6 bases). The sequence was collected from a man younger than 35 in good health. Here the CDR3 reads CASSLSAGAHNSPLHF. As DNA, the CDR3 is TGTGCCAGCAGTTTAAGTGCAGGGGCCCATAATTCACCCCTCCACTTT.